This TCR beta chain was recorded in a study of Ad26.COV2.S vaccination and SARS-CoV-2 variants listed by TCRdb under 2021. About the full investigation: Vaccine-arm donors came from COV1001, a multicentre, randomized, double-blind, placebo-controlled phase I-IIa trial of Ad26.COV2.S in healthy adults. Ad26.COV2.S was given intramuscularly at 5x10^10 or 1x10^11 viral particles, as a single shot or as two shots 56 days apart. TCRbeta repertoire sequencing was used to assess the specificity and breadth of SARS-CoV-2-reactive T cell receptors after Ad26.COV2.S vaccination. The TCR-sequenced set comprised around 30 samples: around 20 Ad26.COV2.S vaccine recipients, 5 placebo recipients and 8 SARS-CoV-2 convalescent individuals. Participants in the trial were split at random into five groups of five each, receiving low-dose or high-dose Ad26.COV2.S once or twice, or else placebo on both occasions. Blinding of investigators to trial group allocation was maintained during experiments and outcome assessment. General conclusions and limits of the study: Comparable non-spike TCR breadth was observed between vaccine and placebo recipients, consistent with only spike being contained in the vaccine. According to the authors, total T cell responses may have been underestimated by the TCR breadth and depth analyses. Ad26.COV2.S recipients had higher spike-specific TCR breadth than placebo recipients (P = 0.0014). Substantial breadth of spike-specific CD8+ and CD4+ T cell responses was reported after vaccination. The study lacked the statistical power to compare responses across vaccine doses or regimens.

The immunoSEQ Assay was used to sequence TCRbeta CDR3 regions. After extraction, genomic DNA underwent amplification by bias-controlled multiplex PCR, followed by high-throughput sequencing. In the paper's pipeline: To quantify the absolute abundance of each unique TCRbeta CDR3 region, sequences were collapsed and filtered. T cell fraction was estimated by normalization of TCRbeta template counts to usable DNA, with usable DNA being measured through amplification of reference genes present in all nucleated cells. Repertoire TCRs were annotated as SARS-CoV-2-specific when V gene, CDR3 amino acid sequence and J gene were exactly matched to a known reactive TCR set. MIRA supplied the reference SARS-CoV-2 TCR set, which was filtered for enrichment in COVID-19-positive ImmuneCODE repertoires so that public or cross-reactive TCRs were removed. Using the MIRA antigens, annotated TCRs were further analysed by specific ORF or by position within an ORF. Breadth was defined as the number of annotated unique rearrangements divided by the total number of unique productive rearrangements, and depth was defined as the summed frequency of the annotated unique rearrangements. TCR breadth was compared between groups using two-sided Wilcoxon rank-sum tests. Drawn from immuneACCESS, this table holds only the in-frame rearrangements with V and J called that TCRdb kept. Clones are partly lost; checked studies trace under half to an unresolved V gene and leave the rest unexplained. The DNA was the basis for D and trimming; V, J and clone size are from that table. The sample table holds about 420,000 clones, of which roughly 90% were seen once. Less than 4.5% of the sample goes to the ten largest clones.

What the treatment or condition label conveys for this sample: 15 to 20 received Ad26.COV2.S at low or high dose, single or two shots; roughly 5 received placebo; per-sample allocation not given. Repertoires of vaccine and placebo recipients were sequenced from samples taken on day 63 after the first injection. Between 29 July and 7 August 2020, Cohort 1b enrolled about two dozen adults aged 18-55 years at one site in Boston, USA. Ad26.COV2.S was a replication-incompetent adenovirus type 26 vector expressing a prefusion-stabilized SARS-CoV-2 spike protein from the original Wuhan strain. Counted from cysteine to phenylalanine, this CDR3 has 13 amino acids. Only the CDR3 region is kept as DNA, spanning 39 bases read in frame from base 1. V is cut by 3 bases and J by 7 bases, and the space between the germline ends is 10 bases. This clone turned up a few times. There is no known antigen for this receptor. No much larger clone exists at a distance of one base, and base qualities are not known.

This chain is built from TRBV12-3 or TRBV12-4 and TRBJ1-5, with the D gene not confidently named. The sample in question was peripheral blood, obtained in a trial of Ad26.COV2.S vaccine versus placebo. The TCR was taken from a person aged 18-65 years who received the Ad26.COV2.S COVID-19 vaccine or a placebo. Read as DNA, the sequence is TGTGCCAGCAGTTTGGGCCCGAGGCAGCCCCAGCATTTT. This gives the protein CASSLGPRQPQHF.